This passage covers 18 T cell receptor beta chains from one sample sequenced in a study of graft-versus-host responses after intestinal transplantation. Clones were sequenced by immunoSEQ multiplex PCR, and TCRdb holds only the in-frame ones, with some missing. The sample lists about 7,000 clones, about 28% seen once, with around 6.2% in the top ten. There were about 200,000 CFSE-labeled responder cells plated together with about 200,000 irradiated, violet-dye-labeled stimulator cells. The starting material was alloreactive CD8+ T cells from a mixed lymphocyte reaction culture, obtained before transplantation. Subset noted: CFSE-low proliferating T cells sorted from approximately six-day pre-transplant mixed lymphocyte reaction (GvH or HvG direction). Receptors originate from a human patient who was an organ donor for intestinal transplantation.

CDR3 bases: TGTGCCAGCTCGCCCGGGACTAGCGGGGGGGCCTACAATGAGCAGTTCTTC. As protein: CASSPGTSGGAYNEQFF. V and J are TRBV18 and TRBJ2-1, with 16 bases lining up with TRBD2. J lost 2 bases, V lost 6 bases, and 4 bases had no gene match. Germline values: CDR1 KGHSH, CDR2 LQKENI. This CDR3 spans 17 amino acids.

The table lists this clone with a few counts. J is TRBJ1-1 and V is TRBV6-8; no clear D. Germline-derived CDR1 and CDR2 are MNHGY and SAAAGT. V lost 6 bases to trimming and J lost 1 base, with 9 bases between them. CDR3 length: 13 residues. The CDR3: CASRATWNTEAFF. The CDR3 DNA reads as TGTGCCAGCAGGGCGACATGGAACACTGAAGCTTTCTTT.

CDR3 amino acids: CASSQNRGREQYF. DNA for the CDR3: TGCGCCAGCAGCCAAAACAGGGGGCGCGAGCAGTACTTC. The J gene is TRBJ2-7, the V gene TRBV4-3; the match to TRBD1 covers 9 bases. The CDR3 is 13 residues long. Germline V gene data show CDR1 as LGHNA and CDR2 as YSLEER. Trimming at V came to 2 bases and at J to 6 bases, leaving 2 bases not matched to a gene.

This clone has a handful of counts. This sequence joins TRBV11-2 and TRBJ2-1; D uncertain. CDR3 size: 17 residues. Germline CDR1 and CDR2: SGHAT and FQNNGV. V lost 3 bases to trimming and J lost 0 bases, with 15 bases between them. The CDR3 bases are TGTGCCAGCAGCTTGGGATATATGGAAAGCTCCTACAATGAGCAGTTCTTC. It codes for CASSLGYMESSYNEQFF.

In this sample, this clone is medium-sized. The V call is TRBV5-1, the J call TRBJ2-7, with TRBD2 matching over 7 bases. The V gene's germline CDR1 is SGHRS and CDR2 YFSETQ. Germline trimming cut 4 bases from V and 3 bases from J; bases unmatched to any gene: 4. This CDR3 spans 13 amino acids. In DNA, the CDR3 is TGCGCCAGCAGCCCCACGGGGGGCTACGAGCAGTACTTC. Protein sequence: CASSPTGGYEQYF.

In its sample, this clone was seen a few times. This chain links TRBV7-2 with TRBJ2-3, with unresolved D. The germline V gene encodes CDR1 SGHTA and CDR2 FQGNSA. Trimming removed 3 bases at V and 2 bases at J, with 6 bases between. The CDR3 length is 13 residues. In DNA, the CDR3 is TGTGCCAGCAGCTTGGCCCCCACAGATACGCAGTATTTT. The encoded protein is CASSLAPTDTQYF.

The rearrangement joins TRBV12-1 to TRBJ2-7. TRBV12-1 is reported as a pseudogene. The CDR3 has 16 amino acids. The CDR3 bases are TGTGCCAGCAGCTTTGCCGTACGGGGCCACCCCTACGAGCAGTACTTC. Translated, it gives CASSFAVRGHPYEQYF.

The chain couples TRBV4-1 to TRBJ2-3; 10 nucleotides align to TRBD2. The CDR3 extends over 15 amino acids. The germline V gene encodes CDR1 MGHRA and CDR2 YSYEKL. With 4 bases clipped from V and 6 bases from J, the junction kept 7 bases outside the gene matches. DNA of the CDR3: TGCGCCAGCAGCCGGGTTGAGCGGGGGGGTGATACGCAGTATTTT. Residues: CASSRVERGGDTQYF.

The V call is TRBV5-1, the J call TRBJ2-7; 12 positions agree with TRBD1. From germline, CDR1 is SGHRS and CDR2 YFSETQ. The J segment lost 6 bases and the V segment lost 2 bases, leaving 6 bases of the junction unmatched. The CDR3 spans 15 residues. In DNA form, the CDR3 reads TGCGCCAGCAGCTTCTGGGACAGGGGGCGTAGCGAGCAGTACTTC. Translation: CASSFWDRGRSEQYF.

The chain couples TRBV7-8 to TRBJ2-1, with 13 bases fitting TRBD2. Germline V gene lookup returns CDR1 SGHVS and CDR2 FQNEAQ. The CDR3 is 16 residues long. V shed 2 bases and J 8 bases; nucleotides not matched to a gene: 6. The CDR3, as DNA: TGTGCCAGCAGCTTACAACTAGCGGGGGGGCGGGATGAGCAGTTCTTC. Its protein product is CASSLQLAGGRDEQFF.

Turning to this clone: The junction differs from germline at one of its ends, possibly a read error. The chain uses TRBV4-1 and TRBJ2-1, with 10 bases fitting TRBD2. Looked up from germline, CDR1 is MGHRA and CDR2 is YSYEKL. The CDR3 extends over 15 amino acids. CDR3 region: CARSQVKRGGDEQFF. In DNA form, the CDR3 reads TGCGCCCGCAGCCAAGTTAAGCGGGGGGGGGATGAGCAGTTCTTC.

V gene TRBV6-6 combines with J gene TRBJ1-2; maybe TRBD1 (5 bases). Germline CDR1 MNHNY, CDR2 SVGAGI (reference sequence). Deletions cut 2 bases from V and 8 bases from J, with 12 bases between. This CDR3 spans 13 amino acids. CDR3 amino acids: CASSYNRGFGYTF. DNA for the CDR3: TGTGCCAGCAGTTACAACCGGGGGTTCGGCTACACCTTC.

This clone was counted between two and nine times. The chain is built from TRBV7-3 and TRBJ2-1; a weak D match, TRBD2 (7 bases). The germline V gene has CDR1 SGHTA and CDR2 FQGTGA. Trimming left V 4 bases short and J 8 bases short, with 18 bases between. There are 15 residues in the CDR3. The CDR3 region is CASSSIGGANDEQFF. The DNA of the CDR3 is TGTGCCAGCAGCTCCATAGGGGGGGCCAACGATGAGCAGTTCTTC.

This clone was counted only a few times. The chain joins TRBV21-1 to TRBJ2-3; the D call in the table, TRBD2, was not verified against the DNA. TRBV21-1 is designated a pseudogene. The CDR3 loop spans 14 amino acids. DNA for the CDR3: TGTGCCAGCAGCGCGACGGGAGTCACAGATACGCAGTATTTT. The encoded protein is CASSATGVTDTQYF.

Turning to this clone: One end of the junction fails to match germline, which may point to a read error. The chain's CDR3 is CASSQDRGFYEQYF. The CDR3 coding sequence is TGCGCCAGCAGCCAAGACAGGGGGTTTTACGAGCAGTACTTC. The gene calls are TRBV7-9 and TRBJ2-7, with 9 bases that match TRBD1. Germline-derived CDR1 and CDR2 are SEHNR and FQNEAQ (reference sequence). This CDR3 region has 14 residues.

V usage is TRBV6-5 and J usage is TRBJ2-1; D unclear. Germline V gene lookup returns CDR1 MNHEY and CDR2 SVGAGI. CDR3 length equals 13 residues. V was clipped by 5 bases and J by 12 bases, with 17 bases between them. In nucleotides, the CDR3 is TGTGCCAGCAGTGAAGTTGTCAGGTGGACGCAGTTCTTC. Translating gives CASSEVVRWTQFF.

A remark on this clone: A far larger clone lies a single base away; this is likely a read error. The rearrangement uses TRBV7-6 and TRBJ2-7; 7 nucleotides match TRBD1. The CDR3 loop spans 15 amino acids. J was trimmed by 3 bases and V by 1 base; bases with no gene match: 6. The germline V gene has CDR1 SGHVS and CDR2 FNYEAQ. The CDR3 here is CASSLGAGGIYEQYF. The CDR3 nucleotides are TGTGCCAGCAGCTTAGGGGCAGGGGGAATCTACGAGCAGTACTTC.

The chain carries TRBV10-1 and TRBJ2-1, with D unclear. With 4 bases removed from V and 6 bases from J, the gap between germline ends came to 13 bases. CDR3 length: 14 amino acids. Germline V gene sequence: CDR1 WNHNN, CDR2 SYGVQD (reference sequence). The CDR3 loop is CASSVADTGNEQFF. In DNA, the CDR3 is TGCGCCAGCAGTGTTGCCGACACGGGCAATGAGCAGTTCTTC.